These T cell receptor beta chains were read from a single sample in a study of monozygotic twins with inflammatory bowel disease. TCRdb re-called the 5' RACE reads and shows each CDR3 protein once, DNA omitted. Its table records 400,000 to 500,000 distinct CDR3 sequences. Sequenced: blood. The receptors were gathered from a human donor with ulcerative colitis or Crohn's disease, or a healthy co-twin of an affected twin (not recorded which). Each CDR3 is given with its conserved first and last residue.

J gene: TRBJ2-3; V gene: TRBV7-6; CDR3 protein: CASSLGGVSGTSTDTQYF
J gene: TRBJ2-7; V gene: TRBV4-3; CDR3 protein: CASSQDRLAGGFYEQYF
J gene: TRBJ2-7; V gene: TRBV28; CDR3 protein: CAGGTGTSSYEQYF
J gene: TRBJ2-1; V gene: TRBV4-2; CDR3 protein: CASSQRDRATNEQFF
J gene: TRBJ2-3; V gene: TRBV18; CDR3 protein: CASSPNRQGTDTQYF
J gene: TRBJ2-1; V gene: TRBV20-1; CDR3 protein: CSARRLAEIYNEQFF
J gene: TRBJ2-3; V gene: TRBV9; CDR3 protein: CASSVDPPPLVSGRLYF
J gene: TRBJ1-6; V gene: TRBV6-5; CDR3 protein: CASSYGTVTRNSPLHF
J gene: TRBJ1-4; V gene: TRBV9; CDR3 protein: CASSVEGKGVREKLFF
J gene: TRBJ2-1; V gene: TRBV20-1; CDR3 protein: CSAPGGTSSYNEQFF
J gene: TRBJ1-1; V gene: TRBV14; CDR3 protein: CASSQDLWQSGTEAFF
J gene: TRBJ2-7; V gene: TRBV3-1; CDR3 protein: CASSQVFSGRYTYEQYF
J gene: TRBJ2-3; V gene: TRBV19; CDR3 protein: CASSIVAGATDTQYF
J gene: TRBJ2-5; V gene: TRBV5-1; CDR3 protein: CASSLSLAQETQYF
J gene: TRBJ2-3; V gene: TRBV11-1; CDR3 protein: CASSLAGGRARPFTDTQYF
J gene: TRBJ1-4; V gene: TRBV10-2; CDR3 protein: CASSRNRVTNEKLFF
J gene: TRBJ1-2; V gene: TRBV6-1; CDR3 protein: CASSPQDGIYGYTF
J gene: TRBJ1-4; V gene: TRBV20-1; CDR3 protein: CSASIQMGSEKLFF
J gene: TRBJ2-7; V gene: TRBV7-6; CDR3 protein: CASSSSGGAGREQYF
J gene: TRBJ2-1; V gene: TRBV30; CDR3 protein: CAWGSDDYNEQFF
J gene: TRBJ1-1; V gene: TRBV6-5; CDR3 protein: CASTLGSNTEAFF
J gene: TRBJ1-3; V gene: TRBV20-1; CDR3 protein: CSARNPGGGNTIYF
J gene: TRBJ2-2; V gene: TRBV5-6; CDR3 protein: CASSLLSGRPTGELFF
J gene: TRBJ1-4; V gene: TRBV5-1; CDR3 protein: CASSPTGLTNEKLFF
J gene: TRBJ2-2; V gene: TRBV5-1; CDR3 protein: CASSKGQGLNTGELFF
J gene: TRBJ2-3; V gene: TRBV20-1; CDR3 protein: CSARDLKGADTQYF
J gene: TRBJ1-1; V gene: TRBV7-9; CDR3 protein: CASSLPAGESNTEAFF
J gene: TRBJ2-1; V gene: TRBV4-1; CDR3 protein: CASSQGWEQFF
J gene: TRBJ2-3; V gene: TRBV7-9; CDR3 protein: CASTQGQALTDTQYF
J gene: TRBJ1-1; V gene: TRBV11-1; CDR3 protein: CASRSARDRGTLNTEAFF
J gene: TRBJ2-3; V gene: TRBV12-3/TRBV12-4; CDR3 protein: CASTSLAGVDTQYF
J gene: TRBJ1-6; V gene: TRBV9; CDR3 protein: CASSVGGNNSPLHF